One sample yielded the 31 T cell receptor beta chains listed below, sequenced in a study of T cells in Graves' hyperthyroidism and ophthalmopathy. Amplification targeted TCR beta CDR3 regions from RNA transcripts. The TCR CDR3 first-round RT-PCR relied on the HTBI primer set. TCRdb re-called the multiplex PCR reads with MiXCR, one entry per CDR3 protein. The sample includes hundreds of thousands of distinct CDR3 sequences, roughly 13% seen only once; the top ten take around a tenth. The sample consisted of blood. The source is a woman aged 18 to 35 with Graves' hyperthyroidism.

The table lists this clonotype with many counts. The CDR3 region is CSVEVTGALGTEAFF. CDR3 DNA sequence: TGCAGCGTTGAAGTGACAGGGGCGTTGGGCACTGAAGCTTTCTTT. The V gene is TRBV29-1, the J gene TRBJ1-1; 8 bases fit TRBD1. Trimming took 1 base from V and 4 from J; bases not matched to a gene: 8. CDR1 and CDR2 (germline): SQVTM, ANQGSEA. The CDR3 covers 15 residues.

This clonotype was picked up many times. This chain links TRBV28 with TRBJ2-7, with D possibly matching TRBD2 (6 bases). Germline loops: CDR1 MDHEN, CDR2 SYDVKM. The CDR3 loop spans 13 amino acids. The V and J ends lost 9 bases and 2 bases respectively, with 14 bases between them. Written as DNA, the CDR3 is TGTGCCAGTGCGGGACTTTCAGCCTACGAGCAGTACTTC. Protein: CASAGLSAYEQYF.

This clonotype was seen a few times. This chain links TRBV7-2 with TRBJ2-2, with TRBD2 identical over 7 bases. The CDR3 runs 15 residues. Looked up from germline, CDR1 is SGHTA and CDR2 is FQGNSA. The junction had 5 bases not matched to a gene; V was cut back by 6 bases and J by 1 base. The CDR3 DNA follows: TGTGCCAGCAGAAATCAGCGGGAGAACACCGGGGAGCTGTTTTTT. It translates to CASRNQRENTGELFF.

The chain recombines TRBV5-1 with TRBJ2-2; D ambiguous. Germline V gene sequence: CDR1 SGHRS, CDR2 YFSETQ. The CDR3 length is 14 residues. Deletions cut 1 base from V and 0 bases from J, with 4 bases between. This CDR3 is CASSLTTNTGELFF. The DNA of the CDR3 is TGCGCCAGCAGCTTGACAACGAACACCGGGGAGCTGTTTTTT. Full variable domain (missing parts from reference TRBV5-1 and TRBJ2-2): KAGVTQTPRYLIKTRGQQVTLSCSPISGHRSVSWYQQTPGQGLQFLFEYFSETQRNKGNFPGRFSGRQFSNSRSEMNVSTLELGDSALYLCASSLTTNTGELFFGEGSRLTVL.

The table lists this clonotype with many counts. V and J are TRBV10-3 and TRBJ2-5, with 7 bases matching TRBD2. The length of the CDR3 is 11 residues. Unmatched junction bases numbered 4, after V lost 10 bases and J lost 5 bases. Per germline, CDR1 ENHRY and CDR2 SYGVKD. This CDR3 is CATGREETQYF. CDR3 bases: TGTGCCACGGGGAGGGAGGAGACCCAGTACTTC.

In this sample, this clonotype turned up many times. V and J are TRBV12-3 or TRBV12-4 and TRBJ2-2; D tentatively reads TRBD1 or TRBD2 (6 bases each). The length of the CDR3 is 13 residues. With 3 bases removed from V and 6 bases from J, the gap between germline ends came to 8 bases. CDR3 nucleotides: TGTGCCAGCAGTTTGGGGGGCCCCGGGGAGCTGTTTTTT. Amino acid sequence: CASSLGGPGELFF.

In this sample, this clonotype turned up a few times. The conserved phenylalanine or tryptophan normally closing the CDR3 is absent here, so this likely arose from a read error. DNA of the CDR3: TGTGCCAGCAGTTACCCCCTAGCGGGGCTACAAGAGACCCAGTACTAC. As protein: CASSYPLAGLQETQYY. The chain recombines TRBV6-5 with TRBJ2-5; TRBD2 matches 9 bases. The CDR3 consists of 16 residues. Germline V gene lookup returns CDR1 MNHEY and CDR2 SVGAGI. J lost 2 bases, V lost 2 bases, and 6 bases had no gene match.

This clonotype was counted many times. This CDR3 is CASNPTDRGNTEAFF. Written as DNA, the CDR3 is TGTGCCAGCAACCCCACGGACAGGGGAAACACTGAAGCTTTCTTT. V and J are TRBV12-3 or TRBV12-4 and TRBJ1-1, with TRBD1 matching 9 bases. The V gene end was trimmed by 7 bases and the J gene end by 2 bases; junction bases not matched to a gene: 8. The length of the CDR3 is 15 residues.

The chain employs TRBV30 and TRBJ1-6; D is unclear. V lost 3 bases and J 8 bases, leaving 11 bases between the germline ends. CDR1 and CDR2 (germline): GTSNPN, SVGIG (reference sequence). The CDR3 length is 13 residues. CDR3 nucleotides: TGTGCCTGGAGCCTAAAGAGGGATTCACCCCTCCACTTT. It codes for CAWSLKRDSPLHF.

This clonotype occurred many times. CDR3 nucleotides: TGTGCCAGCAGCAACCAGCGACAGGACTATGGCTACACCTTC. This translates into CASSNQRQDYGYTF. This chain joins TRBV7-2 and TRBJ1-2; D perhaps matches TRBD1 (6 bases). V lost 5 bases to trimming and J lost 3 bases, with 13 bases between them. This CDR3 has 14 amino acids. The germline V gene encodes CDR1 SGHTA and CDR2 FQGNSA.

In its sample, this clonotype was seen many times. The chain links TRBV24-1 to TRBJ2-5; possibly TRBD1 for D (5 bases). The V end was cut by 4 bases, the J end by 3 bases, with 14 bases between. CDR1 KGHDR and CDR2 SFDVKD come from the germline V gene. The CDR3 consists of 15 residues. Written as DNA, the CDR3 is TGTGCCACCAGTGACCCTCGTGACAGTGAAGAGACCCAGTACTTC. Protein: CATSDPRDSEETQYF.

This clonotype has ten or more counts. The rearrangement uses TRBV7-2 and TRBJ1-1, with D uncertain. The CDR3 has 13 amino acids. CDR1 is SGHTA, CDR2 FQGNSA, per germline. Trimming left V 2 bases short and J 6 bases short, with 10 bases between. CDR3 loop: CASSLFTVPEAFF. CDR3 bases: TGTGCCAGCAGCTTATTTACGGTCCCTGAAGCTTTCTTT. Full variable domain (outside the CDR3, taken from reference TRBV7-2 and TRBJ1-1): GAGVSQSPSNKVTEKGKDVELRCDPISGHTALYWYRQSLGQGLEFLIYFQGNSAPDKSGLPSDRFSAERTGGSVSTLTIQRTQQEDSAVYLCASSLFTVPEAFFGQGTRLTVV.

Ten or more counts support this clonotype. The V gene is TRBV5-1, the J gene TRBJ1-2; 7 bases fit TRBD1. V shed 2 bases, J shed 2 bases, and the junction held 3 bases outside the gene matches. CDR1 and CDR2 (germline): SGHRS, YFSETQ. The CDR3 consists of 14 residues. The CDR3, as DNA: TGCGCCAGCAGCTTTGTCAGGGGGAACTATGGCTACACCTTC. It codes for CASSFVRGNYGYTF.

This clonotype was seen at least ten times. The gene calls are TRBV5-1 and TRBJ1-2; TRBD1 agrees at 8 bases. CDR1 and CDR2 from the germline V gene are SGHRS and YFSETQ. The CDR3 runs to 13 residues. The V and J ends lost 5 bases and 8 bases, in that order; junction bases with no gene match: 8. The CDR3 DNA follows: TGCGCCAGCAGTAAGGACAGGGTCGAGGGCTACACCTTC. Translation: CASSKDRVEGYTF.

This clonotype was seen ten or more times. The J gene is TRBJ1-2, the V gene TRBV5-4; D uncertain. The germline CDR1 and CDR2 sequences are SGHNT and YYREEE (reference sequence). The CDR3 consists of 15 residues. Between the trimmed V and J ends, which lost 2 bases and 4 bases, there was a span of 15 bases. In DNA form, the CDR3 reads TGTGCCAGCAGCTTTGACCTTACGAACCTCTATGGCTACACCTTC. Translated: CASSFDLTNLYGYTF.

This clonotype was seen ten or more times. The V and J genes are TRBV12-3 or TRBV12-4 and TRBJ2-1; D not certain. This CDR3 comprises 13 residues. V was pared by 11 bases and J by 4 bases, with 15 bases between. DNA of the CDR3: TGTGCCTCCCAAGGGCTAAGGTACAATGAGCAGTTCTTC. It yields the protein CASQGLRYNEQFF.

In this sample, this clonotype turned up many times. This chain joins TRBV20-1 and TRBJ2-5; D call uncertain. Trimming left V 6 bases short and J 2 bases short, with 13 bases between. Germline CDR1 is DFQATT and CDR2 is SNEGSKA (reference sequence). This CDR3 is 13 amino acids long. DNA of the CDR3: TGCAGTGCCGAATGGGGAAGACAAGAGACCCAGTACTTC. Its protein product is CSAEWGRQETQYF.

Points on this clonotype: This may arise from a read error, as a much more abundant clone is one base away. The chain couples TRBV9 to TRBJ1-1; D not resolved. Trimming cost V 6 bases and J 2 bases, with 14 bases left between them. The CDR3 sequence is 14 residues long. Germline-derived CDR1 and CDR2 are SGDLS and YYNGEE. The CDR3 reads CASTPRGTNTEAFF. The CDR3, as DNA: TGTGCCAGCACTCCCCGGGGAACTAACACTGAAGCTTTCTTT. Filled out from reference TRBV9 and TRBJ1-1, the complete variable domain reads DSGVTQTPKHLITATGQRVTLRCSPRSGDLSVYWYQQSLDQGLQFLIQYYNGEERAKGNILERFSAQQFPDLHSELNLSSLELGDSALYFCASTPRGTNTEAFFGQGTRLTVV.

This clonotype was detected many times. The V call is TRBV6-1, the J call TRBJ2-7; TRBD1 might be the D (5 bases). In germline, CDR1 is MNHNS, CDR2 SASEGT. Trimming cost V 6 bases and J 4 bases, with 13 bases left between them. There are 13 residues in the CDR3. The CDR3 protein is CASSPTTGYEQYF. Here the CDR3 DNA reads TGTGCCAGCAGCCCTACCACAGGTTACGAGCAGTACTTC.

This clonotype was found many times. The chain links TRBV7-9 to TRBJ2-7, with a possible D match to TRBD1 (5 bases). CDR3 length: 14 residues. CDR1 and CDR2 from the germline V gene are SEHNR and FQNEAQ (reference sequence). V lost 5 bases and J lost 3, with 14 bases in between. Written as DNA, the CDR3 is TGTGCCAGCAGCGCAGTTTTACAGGACTACGAGCAGTACTTC. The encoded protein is CASSAVLQDYEQYF.

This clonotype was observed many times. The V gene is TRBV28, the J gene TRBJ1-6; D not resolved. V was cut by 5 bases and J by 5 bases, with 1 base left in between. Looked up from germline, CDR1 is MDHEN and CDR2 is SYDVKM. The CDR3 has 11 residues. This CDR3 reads CASSNNSPLHF. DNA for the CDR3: TGTGCCAGCAGTAATAATTCACCCCTCCACTTT.

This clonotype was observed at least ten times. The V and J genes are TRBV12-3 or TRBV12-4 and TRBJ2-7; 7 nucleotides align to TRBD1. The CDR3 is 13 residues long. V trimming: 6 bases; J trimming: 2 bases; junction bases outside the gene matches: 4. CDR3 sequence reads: CASRSDRAYEQYF. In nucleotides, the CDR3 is TGTGCCAGCAGATCCGACAGGGCCTACGAGCAGTACTTC.

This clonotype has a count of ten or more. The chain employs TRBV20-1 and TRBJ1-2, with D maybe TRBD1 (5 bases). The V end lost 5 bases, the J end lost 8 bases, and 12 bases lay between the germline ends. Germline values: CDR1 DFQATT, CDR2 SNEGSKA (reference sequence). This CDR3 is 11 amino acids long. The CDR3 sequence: CSAPGTRGYTF. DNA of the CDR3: TGCAGTGCTCCCGGGACGCGGGGCTACACCTTC.

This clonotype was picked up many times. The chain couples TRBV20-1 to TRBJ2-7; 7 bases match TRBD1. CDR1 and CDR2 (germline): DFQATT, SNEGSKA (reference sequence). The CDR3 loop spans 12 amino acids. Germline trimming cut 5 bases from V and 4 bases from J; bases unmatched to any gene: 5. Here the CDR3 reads CSAPGGAYEQYF. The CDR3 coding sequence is TGCAGTGCTCCAGGGGGAGCATACGAGCAGTACTTC.

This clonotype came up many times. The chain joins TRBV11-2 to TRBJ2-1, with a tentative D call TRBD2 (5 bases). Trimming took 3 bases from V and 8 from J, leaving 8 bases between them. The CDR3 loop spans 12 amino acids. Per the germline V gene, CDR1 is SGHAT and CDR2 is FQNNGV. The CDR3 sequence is CASSLRRYEQFF. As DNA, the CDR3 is TGTGCCAGCAGCTTGAGGAGGTATGAGCAGTTCTTC.

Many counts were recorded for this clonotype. CDR3 protein: CASSVGTSGPYNEQFF. The CDR3 DNA reads TGCGCCAGCAGCGTTGGGACTAGCGGGCCCTACAATGAGCAGTTCTTC. The V call is TRBV5-1, the J call TRBJ2-1; the match to TRBD2 covers 12 bases. This CDR3 is built from 16 residues. The J segment lost 2 bases and the V segment lost 4 bases, leaving 4 bases of the junction unmatched. Germline CDR1 and CDR2: SGHRS and YFSETQ.

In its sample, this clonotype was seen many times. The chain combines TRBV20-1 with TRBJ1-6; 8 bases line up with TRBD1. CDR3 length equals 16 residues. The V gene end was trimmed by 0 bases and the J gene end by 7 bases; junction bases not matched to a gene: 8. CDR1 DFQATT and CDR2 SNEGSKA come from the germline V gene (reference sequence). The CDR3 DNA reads TGCAGTGCTAGAGATTTCGATGCAGGGGGCAATTCACCCCTCCACTTT. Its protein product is CSARDFDAGGNSPLHF.

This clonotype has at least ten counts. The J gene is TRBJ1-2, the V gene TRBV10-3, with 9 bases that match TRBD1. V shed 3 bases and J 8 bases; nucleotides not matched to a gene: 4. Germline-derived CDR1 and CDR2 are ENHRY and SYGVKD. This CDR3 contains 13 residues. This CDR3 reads CAISDGTGRGYTF. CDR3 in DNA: TGTGCCATCAGTGATGGGACAGGGAGAGGCTACACCTTC.

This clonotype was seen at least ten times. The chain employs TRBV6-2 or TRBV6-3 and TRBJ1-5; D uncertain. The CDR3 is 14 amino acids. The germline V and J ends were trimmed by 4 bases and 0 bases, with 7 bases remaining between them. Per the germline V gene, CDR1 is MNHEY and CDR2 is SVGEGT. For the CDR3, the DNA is TGTGCCAGCAGTTCAGGTTATAGCAATCAGCCCCAGCATTTT. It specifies CASSSGYSNQPQHF.

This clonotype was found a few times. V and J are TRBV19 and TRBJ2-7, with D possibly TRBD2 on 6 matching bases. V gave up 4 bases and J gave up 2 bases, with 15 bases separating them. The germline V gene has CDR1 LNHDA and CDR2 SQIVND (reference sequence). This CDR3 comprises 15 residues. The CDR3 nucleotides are TGTGCCAGTAGTACTTTGCTAGCGTCTACCTACGAGCAGTACTTC. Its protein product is CASSTLLASTYEQYF.

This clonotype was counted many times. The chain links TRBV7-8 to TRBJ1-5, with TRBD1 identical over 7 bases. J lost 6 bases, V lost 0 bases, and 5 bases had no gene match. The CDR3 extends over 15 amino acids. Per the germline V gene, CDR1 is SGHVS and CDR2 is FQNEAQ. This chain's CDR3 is CASSLADRAVQPQHF. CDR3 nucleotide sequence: TGTGCCAGCAGCTTAGCCGACAGGGCGGTTCAGCCCCAGCATTTT.